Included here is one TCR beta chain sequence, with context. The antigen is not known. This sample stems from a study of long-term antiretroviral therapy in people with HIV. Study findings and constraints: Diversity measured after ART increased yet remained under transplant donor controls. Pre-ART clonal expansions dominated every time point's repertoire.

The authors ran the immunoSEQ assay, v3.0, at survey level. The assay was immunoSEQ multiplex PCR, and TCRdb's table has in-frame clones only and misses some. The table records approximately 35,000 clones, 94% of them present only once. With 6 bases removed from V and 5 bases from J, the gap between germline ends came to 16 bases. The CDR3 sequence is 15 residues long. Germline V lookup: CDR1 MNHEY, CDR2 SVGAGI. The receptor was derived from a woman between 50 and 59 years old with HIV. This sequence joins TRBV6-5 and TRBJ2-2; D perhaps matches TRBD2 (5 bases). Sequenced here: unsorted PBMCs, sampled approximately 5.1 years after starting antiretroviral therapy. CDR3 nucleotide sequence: TGTGCCAGCAGGGAACCCACGACGGGAACCGGGGAGCTGTTTTTT. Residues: CASREPTTGTGELFF.